A single T cell receptor beta chain is shown here with its context. Its antigen remains unknown. The V segment lost 2 bases and the J segment 8 bases; nucleotides outside the gene matches: 15. The CDR3 runs to 17 residues. Germline CDR1 and CDR2: SNHLY and FYNNEI. A multiplex PCR was run with 60 Vbeta primers and 13 Jbeta primers. As originally analysed: There were about 80 million unique TCR beta chains by a later count, and approximately 11 million of them were shared. The protocol was immunoSEQ multiplex PCR, while the TCRdb copy is restricted to in-frame clones and leaves out a portion. Clonal size and the V and J genes are those of that table, whereas D and trimming came from the DNA. The data show more than 100,000 clones, with around 80% seen just once and approximately 2.1% held by the top ten. This sample is part of a study of cytomegalovirus exposure and HLA in healthy donors. Study observations and caveats: According to a later analysis, most TCR beta chains associated with CMV appeared HLA-restricted. CMV serostatus was the sole immune exposure data available.

What was sequenced was PBMCs. The V and J genes are TRBV2 and TRBJ1-2; TRBD1 agrees at 9 bases. The TCR originated in a man aged 25-45 years in good health and CMV-seronegative. CDR3 bases: TGTGCCAGCAGTGAACTTTCCGGGACAGGGTCTAAGGGAGGCTACACCTTC. Protein: CASSELSGTGSKGGYTF.